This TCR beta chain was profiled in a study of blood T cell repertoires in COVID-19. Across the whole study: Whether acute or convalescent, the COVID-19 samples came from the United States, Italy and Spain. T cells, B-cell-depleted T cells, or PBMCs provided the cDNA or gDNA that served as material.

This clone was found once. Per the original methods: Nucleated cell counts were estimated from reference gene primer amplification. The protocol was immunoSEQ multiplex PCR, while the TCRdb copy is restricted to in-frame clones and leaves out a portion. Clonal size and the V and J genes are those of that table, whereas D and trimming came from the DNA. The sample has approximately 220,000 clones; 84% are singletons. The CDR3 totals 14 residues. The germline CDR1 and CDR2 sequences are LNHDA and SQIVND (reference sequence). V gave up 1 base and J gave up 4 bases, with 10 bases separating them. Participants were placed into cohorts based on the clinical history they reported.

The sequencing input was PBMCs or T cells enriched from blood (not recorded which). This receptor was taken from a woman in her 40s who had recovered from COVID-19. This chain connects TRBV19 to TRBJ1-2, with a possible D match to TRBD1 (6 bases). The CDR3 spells CASSIGAQGYGYTF. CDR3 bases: TGTGCCAGTAGTATAGGAGCACAGGGCTATGGCTACACCTTC.